The entry below describes one T cell receptor (beta chain). Its specificity is unknown. Trimming pared 3 bases from V and 2 bases from J, leaving 10 bases between. This CDR3 is built from 15 residues. This sample stems from a study of response to subunit inactivated influenza vaccine. Study-level findings and limits: Each seasonal influenza vaccination, the authors suggested, recruits few new T cells.

One entry per CDR3 protein results from TCRdb running MiXCR on the RT-PCR reads. Among 600,000 to 850,000 distinct CDR3 sequences listed, less than 15% were seen once. This chain uses TRBV12-3 or TRBV12-4 with TRBJ2-2; D gene unclear. The receptor comes from a man aged 45-65 years who received an inactivated influenza vaccine. This specimen was PBMCs from blood, taken roughly 15 days before vaccination. The CDR3 nucleotides read TGTGCCAGCAGTTTTCGATGGGCCAACACCGGGGAGCTGTTTTTT. It encodes CASSFRWANTGELFF.